The entry below describes one TCR beta chain. These data belong to a study of cytomegalovirus exposure and HLA in healthy donors. The CDR3 length is 18 residues. Trimming took 2 bases from V and 5 from J; bases not matched to a gene: 10. Germline V CDR1 and CDR2: SGHRS, YFSETQ. Primers: 60 Vbeta forward and 13 Jbeta reverse. Here immunoSEQ multiplex PCR was the method, and the copy in TCRdb shows in-frame clones only, minus some. The sample shows around 200,000 clones, roughly 79% of them seen only once. The rearrangement links TRBV5-1 to TRBJ2-2; TRBD1 aligns across 12 bases. This receptor was identified in a man younger than 45 in good health and CMV-seronegative. The material sequenced was PBMCs. This CDR3 is CASSFWPRDRGRTGELFF. The DNA for the CDR3 is TGCGCCAGCAGCTTTTGGCCTCGGGACAGGGGGCGAACCGGGGAGCTGTTTTTT.